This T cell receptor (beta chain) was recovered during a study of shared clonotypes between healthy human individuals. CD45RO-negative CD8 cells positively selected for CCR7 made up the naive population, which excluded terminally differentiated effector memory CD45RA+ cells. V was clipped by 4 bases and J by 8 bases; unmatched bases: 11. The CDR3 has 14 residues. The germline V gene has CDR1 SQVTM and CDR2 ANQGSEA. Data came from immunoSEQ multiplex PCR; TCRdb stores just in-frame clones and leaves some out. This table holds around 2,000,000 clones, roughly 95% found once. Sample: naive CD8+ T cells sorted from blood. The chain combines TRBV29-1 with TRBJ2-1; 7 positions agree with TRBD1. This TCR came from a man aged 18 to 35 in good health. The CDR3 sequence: CSVAGTDDGDEQFF. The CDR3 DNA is TGCAGCGTTGCCGGGACAGACGACGGCGATGAGCAGTTCTTC.